These 19 T cell receptor beta chains were sequenced from one sample in a study of OX40 agonist ivuxolimab in advanced cancers. Repertoires were generated with immunoSEQ multiplex PCR, while TCRdb's copy carries only in-frame clones and drops some. The sample lists 72,000 or so clones; 80% were seen once. This material consisted of CD4+ or CD8+ T cells sorted from blood, taken in a trial of the OX40 agonist ivuxolimab. The receptor set was obtained from an adult with an advanced solid tumor such as melanoma, head and neck, liver or kidney cancer.

This clone appeared once. The V gene is TRBV9, the J gene TRBJ1-2, with D possibly matching TRBD1 (5 bases). Germline values: CDR1 SGDLS, CDR2 YYNGEE. This CDR3 is 14 amino acids long. V lost 0 bases and J lost 2, with 8 bases in between. CDR3 in DNA: TGTGCCAGCAGCGTAGACCAGGGCAACTATGGCTACACCTTC. This codes for CASSVDQGNYGYTF.

A remark on this clone: Other DNA sequences in the sample encode the same CDR3. This rearrangement joins TRBV6-1 to TRBJ2-7; 7 nucleotides line up with TRBD1. Germline V gene sequence: CDR1 MNHNS, CDR2 SASEGT. There are 12 residues in the CDR3. The junction had 3 bases not matched to a gene; V was cut back by 9 bases and J by 1 base. The CDR3 DNA sequence: TGTGCCAGTACGGGACAGTCCTACGAGCAGTACTTC. It translates to CASTGQSYEQYF.

The rearrangement uses TRBV11-1 and TRBJ1-1, with a weak D call TRBD1 (6 bases). Looked up from germline, CDR1 is SGHAT and CDR2 is FQDESV (reference sequence). This CDR3 is 14 amino acids long. V lost 5 bases, J lost 1 base, and 11 bases lay in between. This CDR3 is CASSETTGNTEAFF. The CDR3 DNA follows: TGTGCCAGCAGCGAAACGACAGGGAACACTGAAGCTTTCTTT.

This chain uses TRBV19 with TRBJ1-1, with TRBD1 matching 8 bases. The CDR3 sequence is 14 residues long. V shed 6 bases and J 7 bases; nucleotides not matched to a gene: 10. Germline CDR1 reads LNHDA; CDR2 reads SQIVND (reference sequence). CDR3: CASRDRVGGIEAFF. CDR3 DNA: TGTGCCAGTAGGGACAGGGTCGGGGGGATTGAAGCTTTCTTT.

The genes are TRBV6-6 and TRBJ2-7; a weak D match, TRBD1 (5 bases). Between the trimmed V and J ends, which lost 2 bases and 2 bases, there was a span of 10 bases. Germline CDR1 and CDR2: MNHNY and SVGAGI (reference sequence). The CDR3 spans 14 residues. CDR3 amino acids: CASSYIDRPYEQYF. As DNA, the CDR3 is TGTGCCAGCAGTTACATTGACAGACCCTACGAGCAGTACTTC.

The chain joins TRBV5-1 to TRBJ2-6, with D possibly TRBD2 on 5 matching bases. Trimming left V 7 bases short and J 13 bases short, with 18 bases between. Germline V gene lookup returns CDR1 SGHRS and CDR2 YFSETQ. This CDR3 contains 13 residues. The CDR3 sequence is CASAAIRPGVLTF. The CDR3 DNA follows: TGCGCCAGCGCGGCCATAAGACCGGGGGTCCTGACTTTC.

A few counts support this clone. The chain combines TRBV18 with TRBJ1-1; D uncertain. Germline CDR1 is KGHSH and CDR2 is LQKENI. Trimming took 0 bases from V and 5 from J, leaving 13 bases between them. The CDR3 extends over 15 amino acids. The CDR3 is CASSPPSSRITEAFF. The CDR3, as DNA: TGTGCCAGCTCACCACCTTCATCCAGGATTACTGAAGCTTTCTTT.

J is TRBJ2-1 and V is TRBV6-5; D remains ambiguous. Germline CDR1 and CDR2: MNHEY and SVGAGI. CDR3 length: 12 residues. The germline V and J ends were trimmed by 7 bases and 8 bases, with 12 bases remaining between them. CDR3 loop: CASNARKDEQFF. Here the CDR3 DNA reads TGTGCCAGCAATGCCCGCAAGGATGAGCAGTTCTTC.

In this sample, this clone turned up once. The gene calls are TRBV30 and TRBJ2-5; 12 bases map to TRBD2. Germline CDR1 GTSNPN, CDR2 SVGIG (reference sequence). The V and J ends lost 0 bases and 5 bases, in that order; junction bases with no gene match: 4. CDR3 length: 15 amino acids. CDR3 DNA: TGTGCCTGGAGTGTACTAGCGGGGGGCCCGGAGACCCAGTACTTC. Protein product: CAWSVLAGGPETQYF.

The CDR3 loop reads CSVVRWEGQFF. The CDR3 DNA sequence: TGCAGCGTTGTGCGGTGGGAAGGGCAGTTCTTC. The chain couples TRBV29-1 to TRBJ2-1; D call uncertain. The germline CDR1 and CDR2 sequences are SQVTM and ANQGSEA. The CDR3 sequence is 11 residues long. Between the trimmed V and J ends, which lost 4 bases and 12 bases, there was a span of 13 bases.

This sequence joins TRBV7-2 and TRBJ2-6; D unclear. The V end was cut by 5 bases, the J end by 2 bases, with 10 bases between. The CDR3 totals 15 residues. CDR1 is SGHTA and CDR2 is FQGNSA in the germline V gene. This chain's CDR3 is CASSLTIAGANVLTF. The CDR3 region has the DNA TGTGCCAGCAGCCTGACAATCGCTGGGGCCAACGTCCTGACTTTC.

This chain uses TRBV2 with TRBJ1-5, with 8 nucleotides matching TRBD1. Germline V gene lookup returns CDR1 SNHLY and CDR2 FYNNEI. The CDR3 loop spans 14 amino acids. V dropped 3 bases and J dropped 7; count of bases not matched to a gene: 5. CDR3 nucleotides: TGTGCCAGCAGTGACGGCAGGGGGCGACAGCCCCAGCATTTT. Amino acid sequence: CASSDGRGRQPQHF.

The genes are TRBV19 and TRBJ1-2; no firm D call. V lost 7 bases to trimming and J lost 0 bases, with 9 bases between them. Germline assignment: CDR1 LNHDA and CDR2 SQIVND (reference sequence). This CDR3 is built from 13 residues. The DNA of the CDR3 is TGTGCCAGTATTGGCGGAACTAACTATGGCTACACCTTC. The encoded protein is CASIGGTNYGYTF.

This sequence joins TRBV2 and TRBJ2-5; 11 nucleotides line up with TRBD1. CDR3 length: 17 amino acids. From germline, CDR1 is SNHLY and CDR2 FYNNEI. J gave up 3 bases and V 6 bases, and 12 bases lay outside the gene matches. CDR3 nucleotides: TGTGCCAGCAGGTTGCTGCAATCGGGACAGGGGGAAGAGACCCAGTACTTC. Translating it yields CASRLLQSGQGEETQYF. Variable domain in full (rest from reference TRBV2 and TRBJ2-5): EPEVTQTPSHQVTQMGQEVILRCVPISNHLYFYWYRQILGQKVEFLVSFYNNEISEKSEIFDDQFSVERPDGSNFTLKIRSTKLEDSAMYFCASRLLQSGQGEETQYFGPGTRLLVL.

In this sample, this clone turned up a few times. V is TRBV6-4 and J is TRBJ1-2, with TRBD1 matching over 8 bases. J was trimmed by 3 bases and V by 6 bases; bases with no gene match: 3. CDR3 length: 13 amino acids. The germline V gene encodes CDR1 MRHNA and CDR2 SNTAGT. The CDR3 sequence is CASSMTGDYGYTF. CDR3 coding DNA: TGTGCCAGCAGCATGACAGGGGACTATGGCTACACCTTC.

The genes are TRBV30 and TRBJ1-1; TRBD1 matches 8 bases. Germline lookup yields CDR1 GTSNPN and CDR2 SVGIG (reference sequence). J lost 1 base, V lost 1 base, and 2 bases had no gene match. The CDR3 extends over 14 amino acids. CDR3 amino acids: CAWSGDRRNTEAFF. The CDR3, as DNA: TGTGCCTGGAGTGGGGACAGGCGGAACACTGAAGCTTTCTTT.

This clone was counted only a few times. The chain joins TRBV30 to TRBJ1-1; TRBD1 might be the D (5 bases). This CDR3 has 16 residues. Looked up from germline, CDR1 is GTSNPN and CDR2 is SVGIG (reference sequence). Trimming shortened V by 4 bases and J by 0 bases, and 18 bases separated the two germline ends. CDR3 loop: CAWNTEQGRLNTEAFF. For the CDR3, the DNA is TGTGCCTGGAACACAGAGCAGGGACGGTTGAACACTGAAGCTTTCTTT.

J is TRBJ1-2 and V is TRBV27; 9 nucleotides line up with TRBD1. The CDR3 length is 13 residues. Germline values: CDR1 MNHEY, CDR2 SMNVEV (reference sequence). The junction had 3 bases not matched to a gene; V was cut back by 6 bases and J by 4 bases. The CDR3 DNA reads as TGTGCCAGCAGACGGACAGGGGTCTATGGCTACACCTTC. Its protein is CASRRTGVYGYTF.

The sample holds a few counts of this clone. J is TRBJ2-3 and V is TRBV5-8, with TRBD2 identical over 8 bases. The CDR3 runs 16 residues. The V gene's germline CDR1 is SGHTS and CDR2 YDEGEE. Trimming took 0 bases from V and 0 from J; bases not matched to a gene: 3. The CDR3 here is CASSLGRGGSTDTQYF. The CDR3 DNA follows: TGTGCCAGCAGCTTGGGACGCGGGGGGAGCACAGATACGCAGTATTTT.